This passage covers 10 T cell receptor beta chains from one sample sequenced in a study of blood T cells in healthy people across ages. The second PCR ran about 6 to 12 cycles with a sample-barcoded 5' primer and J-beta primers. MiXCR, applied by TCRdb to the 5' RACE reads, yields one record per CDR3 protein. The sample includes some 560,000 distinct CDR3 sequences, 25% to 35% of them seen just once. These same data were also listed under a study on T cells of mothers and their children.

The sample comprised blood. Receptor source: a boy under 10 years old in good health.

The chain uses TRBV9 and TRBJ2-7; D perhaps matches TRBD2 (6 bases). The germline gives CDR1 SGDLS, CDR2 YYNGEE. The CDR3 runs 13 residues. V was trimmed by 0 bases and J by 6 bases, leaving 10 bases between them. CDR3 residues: CASSVGGGTEQYF. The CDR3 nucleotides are TGTGCCAGCAGCGTAGGCGGAGGGACCGAGCAGTACTTC.

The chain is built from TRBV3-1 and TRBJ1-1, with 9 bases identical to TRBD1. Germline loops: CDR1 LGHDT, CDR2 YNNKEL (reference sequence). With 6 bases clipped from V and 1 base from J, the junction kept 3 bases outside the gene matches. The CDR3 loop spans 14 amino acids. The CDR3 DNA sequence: TGTGCCAGCAGGCAACAGGGGGCGAACACTGAAGCTTTCTTT. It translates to CASRQQGANTEAFF.

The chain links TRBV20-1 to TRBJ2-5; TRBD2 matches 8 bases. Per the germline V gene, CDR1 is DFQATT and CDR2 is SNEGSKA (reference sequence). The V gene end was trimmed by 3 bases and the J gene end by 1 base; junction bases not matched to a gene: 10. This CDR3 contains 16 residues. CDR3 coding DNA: TGCAGTGCTAGCCCCCCAGCGGGAGCCCTCCAAGAGACCCAGTACTTC. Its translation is CSASPPAGALQETQYF.

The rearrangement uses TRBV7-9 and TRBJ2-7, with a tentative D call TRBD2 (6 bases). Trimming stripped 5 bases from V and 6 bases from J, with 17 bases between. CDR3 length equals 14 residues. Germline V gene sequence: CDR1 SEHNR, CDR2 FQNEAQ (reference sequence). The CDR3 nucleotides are TGTGCCAGCAGCGACCCCCGCGGGGTTCGCGAGCAGTACTTC. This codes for CASSDPRGVREQYF. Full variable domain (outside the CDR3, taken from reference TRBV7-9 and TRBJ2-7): DTGVSQNPRHKITKRGQNVTFRCDPISEHNRLYWYRQTLGQGPEFLTYFQNEAQLEKSRLLSDRFSAERPKGSFSTLEIQRTEQGDSAMYLCASSDPRGVREQYFGPGTRLTVT.

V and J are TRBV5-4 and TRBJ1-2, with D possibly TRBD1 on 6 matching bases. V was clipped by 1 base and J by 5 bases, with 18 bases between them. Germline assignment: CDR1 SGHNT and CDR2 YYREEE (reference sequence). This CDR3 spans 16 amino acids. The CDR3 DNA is TGTGCCAGCAGCTTGACCGGACAGTACCTCCTATATGGCTACACCTTC. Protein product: CASSLTGQYLLYGYTF.

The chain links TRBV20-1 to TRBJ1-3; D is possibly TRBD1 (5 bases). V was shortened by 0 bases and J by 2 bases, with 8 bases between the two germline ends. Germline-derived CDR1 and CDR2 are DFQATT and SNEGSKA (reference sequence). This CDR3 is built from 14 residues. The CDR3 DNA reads TGCAGTGCTAGAGACAGGGTGACTGGAAACACCATATATTTT. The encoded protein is CSARDRVTGNTIYF.

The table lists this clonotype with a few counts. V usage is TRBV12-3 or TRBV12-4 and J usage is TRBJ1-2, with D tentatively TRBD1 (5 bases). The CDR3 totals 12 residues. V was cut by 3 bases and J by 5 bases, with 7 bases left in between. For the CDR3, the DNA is TGTGCCAGCAGTTTGGGGGAGTATGGCTACACCTTC. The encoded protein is CASSLGEYGYTF.

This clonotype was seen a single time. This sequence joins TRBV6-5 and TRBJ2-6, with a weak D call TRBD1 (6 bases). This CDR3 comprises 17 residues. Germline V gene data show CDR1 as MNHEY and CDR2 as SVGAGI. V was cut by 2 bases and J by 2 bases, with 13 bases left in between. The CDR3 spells CASSYAYREAGANVLTF. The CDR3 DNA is TGTGCCAGCAGTTACGCTTACAGGGAAGCTGGGGCCAACGTCCTGACTTTC.

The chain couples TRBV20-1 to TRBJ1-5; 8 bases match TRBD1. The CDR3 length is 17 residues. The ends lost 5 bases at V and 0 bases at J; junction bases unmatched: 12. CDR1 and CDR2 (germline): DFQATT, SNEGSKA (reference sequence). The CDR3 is CSARTGTGVDSNQPQHF. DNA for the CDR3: TGCAGTGCTCGGACCGGGACAGGCGTTGATAGCAATCAGCCCCAGCATTTT.

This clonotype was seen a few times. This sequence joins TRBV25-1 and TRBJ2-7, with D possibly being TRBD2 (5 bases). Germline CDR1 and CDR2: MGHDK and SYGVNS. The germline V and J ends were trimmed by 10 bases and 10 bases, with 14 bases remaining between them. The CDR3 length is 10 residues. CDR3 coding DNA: TGTGCCACCCTAGGACTGGAACAGTACTTC. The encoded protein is CATLGLEQYF.